This is a list of T cell receptor beta chains from one sample in a study of T cell responses to AZD1222 COVID-19 vaccine. Assay: immunoSEQ multiplex PCR; the TCRdb copy retains only in-frame clones and omits some. The sample records around 120,000 clones, approximately 90% being singletons. Specimen: peripheral blood, collected 28 days after the second AZD1222 dose. All receptors derive from an adult who received the AZD1222 COVID-19 vaccine. The conserved cysteine and the conserved F or W are not part of the CDR3 here. The D gene is left open where the match is weak.

cdr3_aa d_call j_call v_call
AINLYGYT . TRBJ1-2 TRBV23-1
ASSQDPPRQGSYEQY TRBD1 TRBJ2-7 TRBV4-1
ASSLVQGAGEQY TRBD1 TRBJ2-7 TRBV11-2
SVGSNYNEQF . TRBJ2-1 TRBV29-1
ASSQGVVYEQY . TRBJ2-7 TRBV4-2
ASSAQAIGDEQY . TRBJ2-7 TRBV19
ASSSAGGPLNAEQF TRBD2 TRBJ2-1 TRBV13
ASSDGDNTDTQY . TRBJ2-3 TRBV6-4
ASSETGGNTIY . TRBJ1-3 TRBV5-1
ASSFDDGNEQF . TRBJ2-1 TRBV28
ASSLQGTQY . TRBJ2-5 TRBV7-9
ASSLGGDGYT TRBD1 TRBJ1-2 TRBV7-6
ASSYSSVRGIGELF TRBD1 TRBJ2-2 TRBV6-5
ARKGPRRIQAGQPQH . TRBJ1-5 TRBV25-1
ASSLRPGTGILYEQY TRBD1 TRBJ2-7 TRBV11-2
ASSFWFREHYEQY . TRBJ2-7 TRBV6-5
ASSRDYYNEQF TRBD2 TRBJ2-1 TRBV5-4
ASRVGGVGYT . TRBJ1-2 TRBV25-1
ASSLELDRLGSPLH TRBD1 TRBJ1-6 TRBV5-5
ASSQGQLYEQY TRBD1 TRBJ2-7 TRBV5-1
ASSRQGLSEKLF TRBD1 TRBJ1-4 TRBV7-9
ASKGDREYGYT TRBD1 TRBJ1-2 TRBV6-4
ASRIRREPNYGYT . TRBJ1-2 TRBV27
ASSLGHSGYGYT . TRBJ1-2 TRBV13
ASSQVTSGGWEQY TRBD2 TRBJ2-7 TRBV4-1
ASSLNGGPGEQF . TRBJ2-1 TRBV3-1/TRBV3-2
ASSYDMNNEQF . TRBJ2-1 TRBV7-6
ASSLGDRRNQPQH TRBD1 TRBJ1-5 TRBV5-1
ASSQEPVTGYQPQH . TRBJ1-5 TRBV4-1
ASSITRLINVHEQF . TRBJ2-1 TRBV7-2
ASSRQSTLGVRYEQY . TRBJ2-7 TRBV3-1/TRBV3-2
ASSLHTGANTEAF . TRBJ1-1 TRBV28
ASSQDSGGYGYT . TRBJ1-2 TRBV4-1
ASSQSIVTGVKPETQY TRBD1 TRBJ2-5 TRBV23-1
ASSFRGGSETQY . TRBJ2-5 TRBV28
ASSRSGGSDNEQF TRBD2 TRBJ2-1 TRBV4-2
ASSIRLGAGSNQPQH . TRBJ1-5 TRBV19
ASSIDRGRGQETQY TRBD1 TRBJ2-5 TRBV19
ASSSPGLLLLH . TRBJ1-6 TRBV28
ASSKWTGSFQETQY TRBD1 TRBJ2-5 TRBV28
ASSYRVSEKLF . TRBJ1-4 TRBV6-5
ASSVGPSYFSNQPQH . TRBJ1-5 TRBV18
ASSLSQSIRGYT . TRBJ1-2 TRBV27
ASSLGAGLGLFEQF . TRBJ2-1 TRBV5-1
ASSWSGNQPQH . TRBJ1-5 TRBV19
ASSRSTRNYGYT . TRBJ1-2 TRBV28
ASSPTGGRISPLH TRBD1 TRBJ1-6 TRBV7-9
ASSTTPAGSYGYT . TRBJ1-2 TRBV19
ASSLEGGYGYT . TRBJ1-2 TRBV7-9
ASARVRAETQY . TRBJ2-5 TRBV27
ASSWGIWETQY . TRBJ2-5 TRBV12-3/TRBV12-4
ASRLQDQPQH . TRBJ1-5 TRBV12-3/TRBV12-4
ASSNPGTGAEGPQH . TRBJ1-5 TRBV19
ASSLTGGQGAKTQY TRBD1 TRBJ2-5 TRBV7-2
ASSYKGHKNTEAF . TRBJ1-1 TRBV6-5